What follows describes a single TCR beta chain. The antigen remains unidentified. The DNA ends 3 residues before the CDR3 does, and the rest of the CDR3 is filled in from the germline J gene. Sequencing used immunoSEQ multiplex PCR; TCRdb keeps in-frame clones, though not all of them. Recorded for this sample: 20,000 to 25,000 clones. This sample was taken from a study of T cells in women clearing cervical HPV infection. Study summary: No precancer developed; the control's incident HPV16 infection cleared within 12 months.

All donors had a single incident cervical HPV16 infection, not prevalent. Study-level results: Combining TCR richness with V gene abundances gave roughly 0.8 AUC.

Looked up from germline, CDR1 is SQVTM and CDR2 is ANQGSEA. This CDR3 comprises 15 residues. J was trimmed by 3 bases and V by 2 bases; bases with no gene match: 5. The sample taken for sequencing was blood buffy coat. The rearrangement joins TRBV29-1 to TRBJ2-3; 10 nucleotides agree with TRBD2. The TCR sequence derives from a woman aged 18 to 69 with a cervical HPV16 infection that either progressed to CIN3+ or cleared (not recorded which). The DNA read from the CDR3 is TGCAGCGTTGAAAGAGCGGGGGGGCTTACAGATACG. It codes for CSVERAGGLTDT. The full CDR3 is CSVERAGGLTDTQYF.